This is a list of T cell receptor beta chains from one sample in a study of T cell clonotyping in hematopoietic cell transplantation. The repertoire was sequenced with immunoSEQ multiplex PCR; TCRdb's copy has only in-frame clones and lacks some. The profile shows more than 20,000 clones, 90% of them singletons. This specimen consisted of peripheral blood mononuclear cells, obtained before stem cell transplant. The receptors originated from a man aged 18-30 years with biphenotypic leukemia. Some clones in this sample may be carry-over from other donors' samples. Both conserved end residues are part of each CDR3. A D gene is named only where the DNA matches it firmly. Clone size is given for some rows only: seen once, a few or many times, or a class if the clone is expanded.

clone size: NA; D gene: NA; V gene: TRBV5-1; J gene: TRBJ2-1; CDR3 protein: CASRTGDNEQFF; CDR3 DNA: TGCGCCAGCAGGACGGGGGACAATGAGCAGTTCTTC
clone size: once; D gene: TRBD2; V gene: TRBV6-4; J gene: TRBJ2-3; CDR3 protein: CASSRTSGGTDTQYF; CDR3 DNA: TGTGCCAGCAGTCGGACTAGCGGGGGGACAGATACGCAGTATTTT
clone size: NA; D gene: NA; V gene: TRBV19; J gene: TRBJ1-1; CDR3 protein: CASSISRAPEAFF; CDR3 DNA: TGTGCCAGTAGTATAAGCAGGGCCCCTGAAGCTTTCTTT
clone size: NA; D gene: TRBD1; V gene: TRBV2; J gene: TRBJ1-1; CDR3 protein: CASKGGGQGNTEAFF; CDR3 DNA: TGTGCCAGCAAAGGGGGCGGGCAGGGGAACACTGAAGCTTTCTTT
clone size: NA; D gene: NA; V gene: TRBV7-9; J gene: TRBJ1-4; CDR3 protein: CASSLDAGEGEKLFF; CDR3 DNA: TGTGCCAGCAGCTTAGACGCTGGGGAGGGTGAAAAACTGTTTTTT
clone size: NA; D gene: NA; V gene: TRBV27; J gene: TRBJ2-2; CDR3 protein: CASSLDTGTGELFF; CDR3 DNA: TGTGCCAGCAGTTTAGACACCGGGACCGGGGAGCTGTTTTTT
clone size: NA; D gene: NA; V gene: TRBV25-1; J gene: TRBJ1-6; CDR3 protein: CASSDPTGLNSPLHF; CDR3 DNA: TGTGCCAGCAGTGACCCCACAGGCTTGAATTCACCCCTCCACTTT
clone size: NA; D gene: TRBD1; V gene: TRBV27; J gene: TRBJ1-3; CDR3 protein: CASRDSGTGLSSGNTIYF; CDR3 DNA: TGTGCCAGCCGCGATTCAGGGACAGGGCTTAGCTCTGGAAACACCATATATTTT
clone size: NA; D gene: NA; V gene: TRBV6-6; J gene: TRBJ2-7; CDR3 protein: CASRPGGSEQYF; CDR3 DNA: TGTGCCAGCAGACCAGGAGGTAGCGAGCAGTACTTC
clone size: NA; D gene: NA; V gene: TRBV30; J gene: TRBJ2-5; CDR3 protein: CAWTPPGAETQYF; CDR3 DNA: TGTGCCTGGACCCCCCCCGGGGCTGAGACCCAGTACTTC
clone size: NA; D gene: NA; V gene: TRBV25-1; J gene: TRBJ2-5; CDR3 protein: CASSEGYEETQYF; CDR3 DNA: TGTGCCAGCAGTGAGGGGTACGAAGAGACCCAGTACTTC
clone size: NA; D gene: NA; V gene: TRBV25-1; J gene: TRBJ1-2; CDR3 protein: CASSPPDGFRGYTF; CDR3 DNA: TGTGCCAGCAGCCCCCCTGACGGATTTAGGGGCTACACCTTC
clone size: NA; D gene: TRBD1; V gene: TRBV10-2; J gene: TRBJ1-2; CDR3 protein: CASSRQGPDYGYTF; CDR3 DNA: TGCGCCAGCAGCCGACAGGGGCCCGACTATGGCTACACCTTC
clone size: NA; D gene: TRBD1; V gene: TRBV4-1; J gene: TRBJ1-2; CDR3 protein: CASSQGTGTGALTLYGYTF; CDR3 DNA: TGCGCCAGCAGCCAGGGGACCGGGACAGGGGCCCTTACCCTCTATGGCTACACCTTC